The next 2 T cell receptor beta chains were all read from a single sample in a study of T cells after yellow fever vaccination. Using its own MiXCR run on the 5' RACE reads, TCRdb lists one record per CDR3 protein. The sample has 200,000 to 300,000 distinct CDR3 sequences, 10% to 15% seen once. Sequencing used CD4+ T cells sorted from PBMCs, obtained 45 days after the yellow fever booster vaccination. The receptors were sampled from a young man who received the YFV17D yellow fever vaccine.

V and J are TRBV5-6 and TRBJ2-1, with 10 bases that match TRBD1. The CDR3 runs 15 residues. Germline trimming cut 6 bases from V and 7 bases from J; bases unmatched to any gene: 10. Germline CDR1 and CDR2: SGHDT and YYEEEE. CDR3 bases: TGTGCCAGCATCCGACAGGGGGCATTAGGTAATGAGCAGTTCTTC. Protein sequence: CASIRQGALGNEQFF.

Only a few counts were recorded for this clonotype. The chain carries TRBV21-1 and TRBJ2-3; the tabulated D call, TRBD1, remains unverified against the DNA. TRBV21-1 is noted as a pseudogene. The CDR3 length is 19 residues. CDR3 loop: CASSKEGGPRDRGTDTQYF. CDR3 DNA: TGTGCCAGCAGCAAAGAGGGGGGCCCCCGGGACAGGGGGACAGATACGCAGTATTTT.